These 14 T cell receptor beta chains share one sample of origin, sequenced in a study of regulatory T cells in long-lasting Graves disease. Investigators prepared the TCR beta libraries by applying iRepertoire HTBI primers and Arm-PCR of CDR3 regions. TCRdb re-called the multiplex PCR reads with MiXCR, one entry per CDR3 protein. This table holds 360,000 or so distinct CDR3 sequences, roughly 20% found once. Time point defined: persistent/refractory GD, antithyroid drugs over 5 years with positive TRAb. Following extraction of RNA from PBMCs, that RNA was used to make the TCR library. The source was peripheral blood mononuclear cells (PBMCs), collected when the disease was refractory, from a patient treated with antithyroid drugs. The receptors stem from a woman aged 40 to 50 with Graves disease.

This clonotype showed up many times. V and J are TRBV20-1 and TRBJ2-6; either TRBD1 or TRBD2 may fit D (5 bases each). This CDR3 is 15 amino acids long. Germline V CDR1 and CDR2: DFQATT, SNEGSKA (reference sequence). Trimming removed 3 bases from V and 1 base from J, with 10 bases in between. Written as DNA, the CDR3 is TGCAGTGCTAGGTCGGGGCTTTCTGGGGCCAACGTCCTGACTTTC. Amino acid sequence: CSARSGLSGANVLTF.

This clonotype was recorded many times. The chain couples TRBV28 to TRBJ1-5; D is perhaps TRBD1 (6 bases). This CDR3 has 15 amino acids. The V end was cut by 3 bases, the J end by 0 bases, with 9 bases between. Germline lookup yields CDR1 MDHEN and CDR2 SYDVKM. The DNA for the CDR3 is TGTGCCAGCAGTTTGACAGGTTATAGCAATCAGCCCCAGCATTTT. Translated, it gives CASSLTGYSNQPQHF. The whole variable domain, filled in from reference TRBV28 and TRBJ1-5, reads DVKVTQSSRYLVKRTGEKVFLECVQDMDHENMFWYRQDPGLGLRLIYFSYDVKMKEKGDIPEGYSVSREKKERFSLILESASTNQTSMYLCASSLTGYSNQPQHFGDGTRLSIL.

This clonotype has at least ten counts. The chain couples TRBV7-8 to TRBJ1-5; 7 nucleotides align to TRBD1. V trimming: 5 bases; J trimming: 7 bases; junction bases outside the gene matches: 8. The germline V gene has CDR1 SGHVS and CDR2 FQNEAQ. The CDR3 length is 14 residues. CDR3 residues: CASSPDQGGQPQHF. CDR3 nucleotide sequence: TGTGCCAGCAGCCCCGATCAGGGGGGGCAGCCCCAGCATTTT.

This clonotype was seen a handful of times. The chain has TRBV3-1 and TRBJ2-7; D gene unclear. This CDR3 spans 16 amino acids. CDR1 is LGHDT and CDR2 is YNNKEL in the germline V gene (reference sequence). V was shortened by 1 base and J by 2 bases, with 15 bases between the two germline ends. The CDR3 nucleotides are TGTGCCAGCAGCCAAGTGGGTCCGGGTCCTACCTACGAGCAGTACTTC. The encoded protein is CASSQVGPGPTYEQYF.

This clonotype was detected ten times or more. The V and J genes are TRBV20-1 and TRBJ2-5; TRBD2 matches at 7 bases. V lost 0 bases to trimming and J lost 0 bases; unmatched junction nucleotides: 7. Germline loops: CDR1 DFQATT, CDR2 SNEGSKA (reference sequence). This CDR3 spans 16 amino acids. The CDR3 coding sequence is TGCAGTGCTAGAGATTGGGGGAGGGCGTACCAAGAGACCCAGTACTTC. Its translation: CSARDWGRAYQETQYF.

The rearrangement joins TRBV27 to TRBJ2-5; D is unresolved. The V gene's germline CDR1 is MNHEY and CDR2 SMNVEV (reference sequence). The CDR3 has 15 amino acids. V was pared by 2 bases and J by 7 bases, with 17 bases between. The CDR3 DNA reads as TGTGCCAGCAGTTTAGCAGCAAACCGGCAGACGACCCAGTACTTC. This codes for CASSLAANRQTTQYF.

In this sample, this clonotype turned up many times. The chain has TRBV2 and TRBJ1-2, with D unresolved. The germline V gene encodes CDR1 SNHLY and CDR2 FYNNEI. The germline V and J ends were trimmed by 7 bases and 4 bases, with 10 bases remaining between them. The CDR3 is made up of 12 amino acids. CDR3 DNA sequence: TGTGCCAGCATCGGAGGCGGCTATGGCTACACCTTC. This gives the protein CASIGGGYGYTF.

J is TRBJ1-1 and V is TRBV3-1, with no clear D. The CDR3 is made up of 14 amino acids. V was trimmed by 1 base and J by 4 bases, leaving 10 bases between them. Germline values: CDR1 LGHDT, CDR2 YNNKEL (reference sequence). The CDR3, as DNA: TGTGCCAGCAGCCAAGGAGGAGAAGTCACTGAAGCTTTCTTT. Translating gives CASSQGGEVTEAFF.

This chain joins TRBV5-1 and TRBJ1-2; D is perhaps TRBD1 (5 bases). V dropped 0 bases and J dropped 4 bases, with 13 bases sitting between them. Germline CDR1 is SGHRS and CDR2 is YFSETQ. This CDR3 is 15 amino acids long. The DNA of the CDR3 is TGCGCCAGCAGCTTGGCCCCGGGGGGAGGCTATGGCTACACCTTC. Its translation is CASSLAPGGGYGYTF.

The rearrangement links TRBV19 to TRBJ1-1; D is undetermined. Germline CDR1 is LNHDA and CDR2 is SQIVND (reference sequence). This CDR3 is built from 14 residues. Trimming removed 6 bases from V and 1 base from J, with 12 bases in between. Written as DNA, the CDR3 is TGTGCCAGTAGAGCAAGGTGGACGAACACTGAAGCTTTCTTT. Its protein product is CASRARWTNTEAFF. The full variable domain, completed using reference TRBV19 and TRBJ1-1, is DGGITQSPKYLFRKEGQNVTLSCEQNLNHDAMYWYRQDPGQGLRLIYYSQIVNDFQKGDIAEGYSVSREKKESFPLTVTSAQKNPTAFYLCASRARWTNTEAFFGQGTRLTVV.

This chain joins TRBV5-6 and TRBJ2-7; 7 bases map to TRBD1. V lost 3 bases to trimming and J lost 7 bases; unmatched junction nucleotides: 10. The CDR3 is 14 amino acids. Germline loops: CDR1 SGHDT, CDR2 YYEEEE. CDR3: CASSSRTGGWEQYF. The CDR3 nucleotides are TGTGCCAGCAGCTCGCGGACAGGAGGCTGGGAGCAGTACTTC.

This clonotype was seen a few times. The rearrangement joins TRBV7-8 to TRBJ2-7; D ambiguous. Per germline, CDR1 SGHVS and CDR2 FQNEAQ. Trimming stripped 5 bases from V and 11 bases from J, with 25 bases between. This CDR3 region has 15 residues. CDR3 region: CASSQLAHPSTSKYF. CDR3 nucleotides: TGTGCCAGCAGCCAGCTTGCCCACCCTTCTACGAGCAAGTACTTC.

Remarks on this clonotype: This clone may be a read error of a much larger clone one base away. The rearrangement uses TRBV6-2 or TRBV6-3 and TRBJ2-7, with TRBD2 identical over 11 bases. The CDR3 covers 16 residues. The germline V gene encodes CDR1 MNHEY and CDR2 SVGEGT. In DNA, the CDR3 is TGTGCCAGCAGTTACACACTAGCGGGAGTGCGATACGGGCAGTACTTC. Translation: CASSYTLAGVRYGQYF.

J is TRBJ2-5 and V is TRBV6-1, with TRBD2 matching over 9 bases. The CDR3 has 17 residues. The trim removed 8 bases at V and 1 base at J, leaving 14 bases unmatched. Germline lookup yields CDR1 MNHNS and CDR2 SASEGT. CDR3 residues: CASASLRVAGVQETQYF. The CDR3 DNA reads TGTGCCAGCGCATCTCTTAGGGTAGCGGGAGTCCAAGAGACCCAGTACTTC.